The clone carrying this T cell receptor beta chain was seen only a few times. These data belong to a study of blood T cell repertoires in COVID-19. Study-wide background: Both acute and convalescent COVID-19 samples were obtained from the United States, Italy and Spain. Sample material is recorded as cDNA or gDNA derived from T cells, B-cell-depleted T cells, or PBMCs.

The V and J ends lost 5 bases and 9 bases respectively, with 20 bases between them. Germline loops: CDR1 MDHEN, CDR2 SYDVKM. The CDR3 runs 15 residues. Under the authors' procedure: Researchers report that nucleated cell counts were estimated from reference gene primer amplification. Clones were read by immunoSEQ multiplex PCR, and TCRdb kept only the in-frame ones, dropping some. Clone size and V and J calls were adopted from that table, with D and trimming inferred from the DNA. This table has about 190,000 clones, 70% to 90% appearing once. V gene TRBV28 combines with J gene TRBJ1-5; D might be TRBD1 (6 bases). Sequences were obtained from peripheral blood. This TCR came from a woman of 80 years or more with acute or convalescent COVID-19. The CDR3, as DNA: TGTGCCAGCAGTCAGTGGACAGTTCCCGGTCCGCCCCAGCATTTT. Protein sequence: CASSQWTVPGPPQHF.